This T cell receptor beta chain was sequenced for a study of cytomegalovirus exposure and HLA in healthy donors. About the research overall: A subsequent analysis stated that the 100 to 150 validation repertoires were run on the same platform as the approximately 700 first-cohort repertoires.

Overall study results and limits: Cytomegalovirus association was assigned to approximately 180 TCR beta chains. The authors confirmed in vitro that three CMV-associated chains were specific for CMV antigens.

There are a few counts of this clone. What it recognizes is unknown. The protocol was immunoSEQ multiplex PCR, while the TCRdb copy is restricted to in-frame clones and leaves out a portion. The sample comprises about 340,000 clones, 86% of which are singletons, and roughly 0.8% rests with the top ten. V was pared by 6 bases and J by 4 bases, with 11 bases between. Looked up from germline, CDR1 is SGHVS and CDR2 is FNYEAQ. The CDR3 spans 13 residues. This clonotype was obtained from a woman under 30 in good health and CMV-seronegative. The chain joins TRBV7-6 to TRBJ2-3, with D uncertain. Source material: PBMCs. In DNA form, the CDR3 reads TGTGCCAGCAGTCCACTCGTAGCAGATACGCAGTATTTT. Amino acid sequence: CASSPLVADTQYF.